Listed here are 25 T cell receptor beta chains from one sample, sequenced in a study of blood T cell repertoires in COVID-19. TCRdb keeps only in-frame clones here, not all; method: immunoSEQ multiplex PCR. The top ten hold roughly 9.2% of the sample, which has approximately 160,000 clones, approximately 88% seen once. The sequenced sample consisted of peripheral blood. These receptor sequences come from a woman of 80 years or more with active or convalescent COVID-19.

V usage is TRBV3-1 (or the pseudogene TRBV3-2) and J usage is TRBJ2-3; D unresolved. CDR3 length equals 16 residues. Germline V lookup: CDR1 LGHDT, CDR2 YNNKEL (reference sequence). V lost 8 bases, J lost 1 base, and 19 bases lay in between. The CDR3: CASLPRPIQGTDTQYF. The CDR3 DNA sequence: TGTGCCAGCTTGCCAAGACCCATCCAGGGCACAGATACGCAGTATTTT.

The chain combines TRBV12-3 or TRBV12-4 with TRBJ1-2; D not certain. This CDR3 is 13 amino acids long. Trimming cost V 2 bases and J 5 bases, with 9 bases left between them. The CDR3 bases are TGTGCCAGCAGTTTATCGTGGCGGTATGGCTACACCTTC. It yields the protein CASSLSWRYGYTF.

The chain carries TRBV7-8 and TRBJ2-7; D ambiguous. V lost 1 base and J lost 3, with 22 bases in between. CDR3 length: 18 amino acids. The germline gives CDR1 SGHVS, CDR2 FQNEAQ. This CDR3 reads CASSLDRSAERRNYEQYF. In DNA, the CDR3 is TGTGCCAGCAGCTTAGATCGGAGTGCCGAGCGTCGGAACTACGAGCAGTACTTC.

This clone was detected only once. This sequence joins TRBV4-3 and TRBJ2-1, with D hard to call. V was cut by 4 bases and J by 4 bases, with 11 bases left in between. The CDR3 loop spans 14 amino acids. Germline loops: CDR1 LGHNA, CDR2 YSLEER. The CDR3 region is CASSPPNRYNEQFF. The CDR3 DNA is TGCGCCAGCAGCCCCCCAAATCGGTACAATGAGCAGTTCTTC.

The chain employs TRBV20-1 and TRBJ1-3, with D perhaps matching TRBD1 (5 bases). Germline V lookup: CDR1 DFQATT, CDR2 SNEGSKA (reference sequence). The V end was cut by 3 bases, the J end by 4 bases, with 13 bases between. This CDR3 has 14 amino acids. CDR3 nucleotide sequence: TGCAGTGCTAGTAGGCAGGGTGTGGGAAACACCATATATTTT. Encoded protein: CSASRQGVGNTIYF.

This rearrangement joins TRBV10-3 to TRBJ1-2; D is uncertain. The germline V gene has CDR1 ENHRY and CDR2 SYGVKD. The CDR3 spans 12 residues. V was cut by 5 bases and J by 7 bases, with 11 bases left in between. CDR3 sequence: CAISMAVGGYTF. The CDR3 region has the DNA TGTGCCATCAGTATGGCGGTGGGTGGCTACACCTTC.

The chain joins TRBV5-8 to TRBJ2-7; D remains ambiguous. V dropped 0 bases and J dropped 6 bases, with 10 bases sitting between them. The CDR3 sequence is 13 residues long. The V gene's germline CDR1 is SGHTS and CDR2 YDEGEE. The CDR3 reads CASSLAIQREQYF. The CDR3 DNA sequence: TGTGCCAGCAGCTTGGCCATTCAGCGCGAGCAGTACTTC.

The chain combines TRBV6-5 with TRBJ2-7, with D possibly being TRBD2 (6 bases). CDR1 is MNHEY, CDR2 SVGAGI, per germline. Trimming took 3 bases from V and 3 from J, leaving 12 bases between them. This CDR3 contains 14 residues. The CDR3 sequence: CASSYDGTRYEQYF. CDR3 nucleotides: TGTGCCAGCAGTTATGATGGGACTCGCTACGAGCAGTACTTC.

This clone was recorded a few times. CDR3 DNA: TGCGCCAGCAGGGGGACAGGGCAGGAACCCCGAAAACTGTTTTTT. The encoded protein is CASRGTGQEPRKLFF. The chain recombines TRBV5-1 with TRBJ1-4; 9 positions agree with TRBD1. Losses at the gene ends were 5 bases for V and 10 bases for J; bases not matched to a gene: 12. In germline, CDR1 is SGHRS, CDR2 YFSETQ. There are 15 residues in the CDR3.

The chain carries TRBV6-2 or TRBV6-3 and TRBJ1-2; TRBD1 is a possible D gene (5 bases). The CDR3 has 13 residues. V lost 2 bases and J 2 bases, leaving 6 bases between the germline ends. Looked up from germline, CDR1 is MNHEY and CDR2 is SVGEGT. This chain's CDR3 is CASSYGANYGYTF. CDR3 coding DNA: TGTGCCAGCAGTTACGGGGCCAACTATGGCTACACCTTC.

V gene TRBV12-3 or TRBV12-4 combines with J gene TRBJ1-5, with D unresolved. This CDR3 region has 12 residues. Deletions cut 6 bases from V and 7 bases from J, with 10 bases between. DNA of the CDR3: TGTGCCAGCAGCCTACCGGGGCAGCCCCAGCATTTT. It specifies CASSLPGQPQHF.

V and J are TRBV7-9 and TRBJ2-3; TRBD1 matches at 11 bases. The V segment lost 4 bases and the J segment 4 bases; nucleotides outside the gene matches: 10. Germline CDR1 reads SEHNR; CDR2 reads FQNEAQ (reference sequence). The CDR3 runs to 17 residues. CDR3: CASSSRTGQGASDTQYF. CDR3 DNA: TGTGCCAGCAGCTCCAGGACCGGACAGGGGGCGTCAGATACGCAGTATTTT.

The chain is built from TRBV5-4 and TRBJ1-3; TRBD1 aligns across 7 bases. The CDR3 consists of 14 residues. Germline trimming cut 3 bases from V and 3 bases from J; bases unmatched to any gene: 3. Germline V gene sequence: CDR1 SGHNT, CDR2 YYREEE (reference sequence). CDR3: CASSSDRVGNTIYF. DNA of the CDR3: TGTGCCAGCAGCTCCGACAGGGTTGGAAACACCATATATTTT.

The CDR3 DNA follows: TGTGCCAGCAGTGACCCCCCAGCGGGGGGGCCGAATGAGCAGTTCTTC. It is translated as CASSDPPAGGPNEQFF. The chain links TRBV2 to TRBJ2-1; 10 bases are shared with TRBD2. CDR3 size: 16 residues. Germline V lookup: CDR1 SNHLY, CDR2 FYNNEI. With 3 bases clipped from V and 7 bases from J, the junction kept 9 bases outside the gene matches.

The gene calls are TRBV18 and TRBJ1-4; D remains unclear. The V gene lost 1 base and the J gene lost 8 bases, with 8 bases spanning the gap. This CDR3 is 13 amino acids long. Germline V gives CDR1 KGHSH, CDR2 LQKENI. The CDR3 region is CASSPLFLEKLFF. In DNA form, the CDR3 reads TGTGCCAGCTCACCACTGTTTCTAGAAAAACTGTTTTTT.

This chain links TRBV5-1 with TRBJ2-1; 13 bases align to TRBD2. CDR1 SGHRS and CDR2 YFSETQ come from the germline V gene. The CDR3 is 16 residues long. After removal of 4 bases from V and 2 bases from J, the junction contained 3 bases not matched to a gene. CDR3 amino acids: CASSRTSGGPYNEQFF. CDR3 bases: TGCGCCAGCAGCCGGACTAGCGGGGGCCCCTACAATGAGCAGTTCTTC.

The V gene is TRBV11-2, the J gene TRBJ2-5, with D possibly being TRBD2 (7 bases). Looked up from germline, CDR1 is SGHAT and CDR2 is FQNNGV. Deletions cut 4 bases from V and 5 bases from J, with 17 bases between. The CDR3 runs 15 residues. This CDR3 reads CASSSMGGGRETQYF. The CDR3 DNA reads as TGTGCCAGCAGCTCCATGGGGGGGGGCCGGGAGACCCAGTACTTC.

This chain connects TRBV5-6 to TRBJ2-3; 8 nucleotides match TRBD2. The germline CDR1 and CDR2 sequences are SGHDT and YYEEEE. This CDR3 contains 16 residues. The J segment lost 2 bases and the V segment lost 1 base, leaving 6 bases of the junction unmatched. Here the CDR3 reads CASSLRGGSNTDTQYF. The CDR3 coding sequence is TGTGCCAGCAGCTTGCGGGGGGGCTCCAACACAGATACGCAGTATTTT.

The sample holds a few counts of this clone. The CDR3 DNA reads as TGTGCCAGCAGCCGCCAGGGGTCCGGGGAGACCCAGTACTTC. It codes for CASSRQGSGETQYF. The J gene is TRBJ2-5, the V gene TRBV7-9; D possibly corresponds to TRBD1 (6 bases). With 5 bases removed from V and 5 bases from J, the gap between germline ends came to 15 bases. The CDR3 loop spans 14 amino acids. Germline CDR1 and CDR2: SEHNR and FQNEAQ (reference sequence).

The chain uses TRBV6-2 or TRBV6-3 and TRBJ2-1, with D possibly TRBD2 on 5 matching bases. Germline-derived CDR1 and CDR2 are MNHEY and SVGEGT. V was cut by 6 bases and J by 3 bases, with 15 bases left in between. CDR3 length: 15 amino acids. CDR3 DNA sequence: TGTGCCAGCAGCTTAGCGATGATCTACTACAATGAGCAGTTCTTC. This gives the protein CASSLAMIYYNEQFF.

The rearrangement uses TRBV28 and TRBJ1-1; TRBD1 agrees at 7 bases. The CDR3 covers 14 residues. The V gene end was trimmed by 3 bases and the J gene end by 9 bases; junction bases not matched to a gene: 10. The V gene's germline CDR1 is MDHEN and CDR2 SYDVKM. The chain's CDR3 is CASSFRRDSVKAFF. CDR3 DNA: TGTGCCAGCAGTTTTCGAAGGGACAGCGTGAAAGCTTTCTTT.

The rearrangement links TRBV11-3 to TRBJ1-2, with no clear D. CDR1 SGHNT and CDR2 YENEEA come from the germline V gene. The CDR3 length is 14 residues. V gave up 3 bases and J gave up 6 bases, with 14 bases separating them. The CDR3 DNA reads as TGTGCCAGCAGCTTGAAATCGGGAAACCATGGCTACACCTTC. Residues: CASSLKSGNHGYTF.

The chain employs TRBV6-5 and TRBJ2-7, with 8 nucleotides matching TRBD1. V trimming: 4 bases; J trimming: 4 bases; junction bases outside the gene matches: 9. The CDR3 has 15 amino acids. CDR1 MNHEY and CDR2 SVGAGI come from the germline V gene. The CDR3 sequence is CASSSYRGVGYEQYF. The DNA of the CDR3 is TGTGCCAGCAGTTCATACAGGGGGGTCGGTTACGAGCAGTACTTC.

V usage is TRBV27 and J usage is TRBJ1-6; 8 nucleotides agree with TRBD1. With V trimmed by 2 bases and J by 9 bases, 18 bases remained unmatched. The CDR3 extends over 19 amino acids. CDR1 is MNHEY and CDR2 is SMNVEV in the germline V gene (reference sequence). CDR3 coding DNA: TGTGCCAGCAGTTTACTGGTAGCGGACAGGGAATGGCGAGCTTCACCCCTCCACTTT. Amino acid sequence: CASSLLVADREWRASPLHF.

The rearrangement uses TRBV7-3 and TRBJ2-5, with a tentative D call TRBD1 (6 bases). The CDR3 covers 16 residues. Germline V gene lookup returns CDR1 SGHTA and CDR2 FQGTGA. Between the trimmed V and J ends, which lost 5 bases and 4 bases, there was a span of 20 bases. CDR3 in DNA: TGTGCCAGCAGCCCAACAGGGAGATTTAGAGGAGAGACCCAGTACTTC. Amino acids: CASSPTGRFRGETQYF.